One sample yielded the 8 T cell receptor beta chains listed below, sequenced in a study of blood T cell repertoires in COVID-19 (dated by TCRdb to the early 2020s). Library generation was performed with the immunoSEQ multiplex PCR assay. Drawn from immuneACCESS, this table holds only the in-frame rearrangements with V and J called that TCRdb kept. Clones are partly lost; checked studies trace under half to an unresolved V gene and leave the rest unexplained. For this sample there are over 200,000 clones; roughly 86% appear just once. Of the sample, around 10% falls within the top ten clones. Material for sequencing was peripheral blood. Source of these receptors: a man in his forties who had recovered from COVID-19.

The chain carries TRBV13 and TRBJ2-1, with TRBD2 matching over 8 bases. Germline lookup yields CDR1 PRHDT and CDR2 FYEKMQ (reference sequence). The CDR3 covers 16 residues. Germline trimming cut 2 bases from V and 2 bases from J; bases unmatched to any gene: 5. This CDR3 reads CASSLSPGGTYNEQFF. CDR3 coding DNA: TGTGCCAGCAGCTTATCTCCGGGAGGGACCTACAATGAGCAGTTCTTC. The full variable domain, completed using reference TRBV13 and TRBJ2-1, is AAGVIQSPRHLIKEKRETATLKCYPIPRHDTVYWYQQGPGQDPQFLISFYEKMQSDKGSIPDRFSAQQFSDYHSELNMSSLELGDSALYFCASSLSPGGTYNEQFFGPGTRLTVL.

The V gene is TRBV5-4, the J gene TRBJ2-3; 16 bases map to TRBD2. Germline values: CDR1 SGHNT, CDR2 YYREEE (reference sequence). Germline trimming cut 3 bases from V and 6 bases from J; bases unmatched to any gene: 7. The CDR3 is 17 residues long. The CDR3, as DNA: TGTGCCAGCAGCTCGGGACTAGCGGGGGGGGCAAGGGATACGCAGTATTTT. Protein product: CASSSGLAGGARDTQYF.

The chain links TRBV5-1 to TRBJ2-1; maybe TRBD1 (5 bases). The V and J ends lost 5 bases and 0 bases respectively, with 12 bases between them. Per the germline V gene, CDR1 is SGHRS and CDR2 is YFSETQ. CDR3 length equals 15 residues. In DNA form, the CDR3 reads TGCGCCAGCAGGCTTCAGGGTGTCTCCTACAATGAGCAGTTCTTC. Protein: CASRLQGVSYNEQFF.

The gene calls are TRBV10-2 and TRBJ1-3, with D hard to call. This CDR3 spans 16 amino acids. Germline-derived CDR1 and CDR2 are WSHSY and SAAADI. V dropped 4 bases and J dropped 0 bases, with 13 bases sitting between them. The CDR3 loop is CASSVFAGSSGNTIYF. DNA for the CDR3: TGCGCCAGCAGTGTTTTTGCAGGAAGCTCTGGAAACACCATATATTTT.

The CDR3 reads CASSILGQGSSYEQYF. CDR3 DNA sequence: TGTGCCAGCAGCATTCTCGGACAGGGGAGCTCCTACGAGCAGTACTTC. This rearrangement joins TRBV28 to TRBJ2-7; 9 bases fit TRBD1. V lost 6 bases and J lost 0; bases outside the gene matches: 9. Per the germline V gene, CDR1 is MDHEN and CDR2 is SYDVKM. This CDR3 is built from 16 residues. Supplemented by reference TRBV28 and TRBJ2-7, the full variable domain reads DVKVTQSSRYLVKRTGEKVFLECVQDMDHENMFWYRQDPGLGLRLIYFSYDVKMKEKGDIPEGYSVSREKKERFSLILESASTNQTSMYLCASSILGQGSSYEQYFGPGTRLTVT.

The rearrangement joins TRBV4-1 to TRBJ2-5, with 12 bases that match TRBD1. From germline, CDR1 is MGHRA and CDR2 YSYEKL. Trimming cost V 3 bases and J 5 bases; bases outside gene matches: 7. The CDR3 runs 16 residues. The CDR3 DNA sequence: TGCGCCAGCAGCCACCCGGGACAGGGGGCTTGGGAGACCCAGTACTTC. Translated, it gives CASSHPGQGAWETQYF.

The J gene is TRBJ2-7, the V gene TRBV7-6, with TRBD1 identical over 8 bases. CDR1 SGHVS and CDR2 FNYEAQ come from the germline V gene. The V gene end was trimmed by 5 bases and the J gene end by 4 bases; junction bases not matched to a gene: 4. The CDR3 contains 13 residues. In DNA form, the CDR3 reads TGTGCCAGCAGCCGTAGACAGGGGTACGAGCAGTACTTC. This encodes CASSRRQGYEQYF.

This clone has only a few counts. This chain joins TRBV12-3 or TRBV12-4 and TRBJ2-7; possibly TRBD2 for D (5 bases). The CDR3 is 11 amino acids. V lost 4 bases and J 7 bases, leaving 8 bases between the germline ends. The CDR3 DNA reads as TGTGCCAGCAGTTCTCGGGGAGAGCAGTACTTC. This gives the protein CASSSRGEQYF.